A selection of T cell receptor beta chains follows, all from one sample in a study of OX40 agonist ivuxolimab in advanced cancers. Some clones are missing from TCRdb's copy, which holds only in-frame ones; the method was immunoSEQ multiplex PCR. The profile shows 81,000 or so clones, approximately 90% of them singletons. The sample was CD4+ or CD8+ T cells sorted from blood, taken in a trial of the OX40 agonist ivuxolimab. These receptors were taken from an adult with an advanced solid tumor such as melanoma, head and neck, liver or kidney cancer. Both conserved end residues are part of each CDR3. A D gene is named only where the DNA matches it firmly. Size is stated for part of the rows, as once, few or many counts, or as a class when the clone is expanded.

v_gene,d_gene,abundance,j_gene,CDR3aa,CDR3nt
TRBV7-9,.,.,TRBJ2-5,CASSLAGWRETQYF,TGTGCCAGCAGCTTAGCAGGGTGGCGAGAGACCCAGTACTTC
TRBV11-3,.,.,TRBJ1-1,CASSVKGGTEAFF,TGTGCCAGCAGCGTGAAAGGGGGTACTGAAGCTTTCTTT
TRBV19,.,.,TRBJ1-3,CASSIRGDGNTIYF,TGTGCCAGTAGTATACGGGGGGACGGAAACACCATATATTTT
TRBV7-9,.,.,TRBJ1-2,CASSAPDASYGYTF,TGTGCCAGCAGCGCGCCGGACGCGAGCTATGGCTACACCTTC
TRBV2,.,.,TRBJ1-5,CASSEQGPNQPQHF,TGTGCCAGCAGTGAACAGGGGCCTAATCAGCCCCAGCATTTT
TRBV13,.,.,TRBJ1-1,CASSLGLGQQGEAFF,TGTGCCAGCAGCTTAGGGCTCGGCCAACAGGGAGAAGCTTTCTTT
TRBV29-1,.,.,TRBJ1-1,CSVDSLRQNTEAFF,TGCAGCGTTGATTCCCTCAGACAGAACACTGAAGCTTTCTTT
TRBV29-1,.,.,TRBJ1-2,CSVFGTNYGYTF,TGCAGCGTATTTGGGACTAACTATGGCTACACCTTC
TRBV7-8,.,.,TRBJ2-7,CASSAGQRTYEQYF,TGTGCCAGCAGCGCGGGACAGCGTACCTACGAGCAGTACTTC
TRBV7-3,.,once,TRBJ2-3,CASSFERDTQYF,TGTGCCAGCAGCTTCGAACGAGATACGCAGTATTTT
TRBV2,.,.,TRBJ2-2,CASSSTTNTGELFF,TGTGCCAGCAGTAGTACTACGAACACCGGGGAGCTGTTTTTT
TRBV12-5,.,many,TRBJ1-2,CASGSGSLNGYTF,TGTGCTAGTGGCTCGGGCTCCCTAAATGGCTACACCTTC
TRBV11-1,.,.,TRBJ2-1,CASSRGPSPANEQFF,TGTGCCAGCAGCCGGGGACCGTCCCCGGCAAATGAGCAGTTCTTC
TRBV7-3,.,.,TRBJ2-1,CASSLVYGPPNEQFF,TGTGCCAGCAGCTTAGTATACGGGCCGCCAAATGAGCAGTTCTTC
TRBV11-2,TRBD1,.,TRBJ2-7,CASSDRGLTYEQYF,TGTGCCAGCAGCGACAGGGGATTAACCTACGAGCAGTACTTC
TRBV19,TRBD1,.,TRBJ1-2,CASGTGAHYGYTF,TGTGCCAGTGGGACAGGGGCGCACTATGGCTACACCTTC
TRBV19,.,.,TRBJ1-2,CASKEGILYGYTF,TGTGCCAGTAAGGAGGGGATCCTCTATGGCTACACCTTC
TRBV2,.,once,TRBJ1-1,CASSEVGLSRDTEAFF,TGTGCCAGCAGTGAAGTCGGGCTAAGCAGGGACACTGAAGCTTTCTTT